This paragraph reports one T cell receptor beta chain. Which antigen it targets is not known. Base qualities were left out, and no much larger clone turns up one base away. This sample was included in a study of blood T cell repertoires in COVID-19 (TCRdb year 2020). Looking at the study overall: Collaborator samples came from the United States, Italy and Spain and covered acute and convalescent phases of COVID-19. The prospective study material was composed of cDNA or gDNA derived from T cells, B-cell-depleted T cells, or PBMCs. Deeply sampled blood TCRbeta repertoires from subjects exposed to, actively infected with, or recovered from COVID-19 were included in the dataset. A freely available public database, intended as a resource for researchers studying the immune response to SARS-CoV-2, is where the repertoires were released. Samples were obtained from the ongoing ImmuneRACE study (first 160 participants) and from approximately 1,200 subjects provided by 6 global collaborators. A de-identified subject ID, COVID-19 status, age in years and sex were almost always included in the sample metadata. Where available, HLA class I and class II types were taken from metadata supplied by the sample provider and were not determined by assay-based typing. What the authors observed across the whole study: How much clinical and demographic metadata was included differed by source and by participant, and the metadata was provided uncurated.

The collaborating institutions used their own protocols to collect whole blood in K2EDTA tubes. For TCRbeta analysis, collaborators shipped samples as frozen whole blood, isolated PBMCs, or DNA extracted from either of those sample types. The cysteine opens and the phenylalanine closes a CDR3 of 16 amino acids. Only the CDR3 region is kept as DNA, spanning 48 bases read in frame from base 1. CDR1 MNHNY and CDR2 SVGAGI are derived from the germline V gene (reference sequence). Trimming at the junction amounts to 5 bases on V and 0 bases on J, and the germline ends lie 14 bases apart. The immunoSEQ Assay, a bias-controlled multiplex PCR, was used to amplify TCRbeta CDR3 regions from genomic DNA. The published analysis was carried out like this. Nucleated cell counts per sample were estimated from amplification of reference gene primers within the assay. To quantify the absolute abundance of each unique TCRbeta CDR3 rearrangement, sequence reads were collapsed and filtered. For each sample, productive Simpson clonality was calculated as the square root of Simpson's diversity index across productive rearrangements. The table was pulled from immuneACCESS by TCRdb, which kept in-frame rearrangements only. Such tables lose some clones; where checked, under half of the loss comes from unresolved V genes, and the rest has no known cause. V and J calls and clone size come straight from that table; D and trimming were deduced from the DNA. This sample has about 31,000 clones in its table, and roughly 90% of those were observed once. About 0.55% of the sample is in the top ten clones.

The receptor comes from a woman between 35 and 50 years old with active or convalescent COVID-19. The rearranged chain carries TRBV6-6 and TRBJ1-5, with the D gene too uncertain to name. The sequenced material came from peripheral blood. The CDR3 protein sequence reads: CASSRRGLNSNQPQHF. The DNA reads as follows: TGTGCCAGCAGTCGAAGAGGACTTAATAGCAATCAGCCCCAGCATTTT.